This T cell receptor beta chain was sequenced during a study of blood T cell repertoires in COVID-19. Study details: Italy, Spain and the United States were the sources of the convalescent and acute COVID-19 samples.

The CDR3 is 13 amino acids. V shed 3 bases and J shed 10 bases, with 10 bases lying between them. Per the germline V gene, CDR1 is LNHNV and CDR2 is YYDKDF (reference sequence). Clones were read by immunoSEQ multiplex PCR, and TCRdb kept only the in-frame ones, dropping some. The sample carries about 68,000 clones, 65% to 90% recorded once. The TCR was taken from a man in his fifties with acute or convalescent COVID-19. V gene TRBV15 combines with J gene TRBJ1-6; a possible D gene is TRBD1 (6 bases). The specimen sequenced was peripheral blood. DNA for the CDR3: TGTGCCACCAGCAGTCGGGGGGGCTCACCCCTCCACTTT. It is translated as CATSSRGGSPLHF.